This T cell receptor beta chain was documented in a study of cytomegalovirus exposure and HLA in healthy donors. Regarding the study as a whole: TCR beta sequences numbering more than 15,000 were associated with HLA alleles at 0.05 false discovery rate in a later analysis. Roughly uniform depth of sequencing across donors was assumed in presence/absence analyses.

Primers included in the PCR were 60 Vbeta and 13 Jbeta primers. Sequenced by immunoSEQ multiplex PCR; TCRdb stores in-frame clones only, minus some. The sample includes 130,000 to 150,000 clones, over 65% of them seen just once. Trimming took off 5 bases at V and 5 bases at J, with 9 bases between the two ends. CDR1 is SGHDN and CDR2 is FVKESK in the germline V gene. The CDR3 is 12 residues long. Points on this clone: Its matching antigen is unknown.

The receptor was derived from a female donor in good health and CMV-seronegative. Sequenced material: PBMCs. The chain carries TRBV14 and TRBJ1-2, with D unclear. The CDR3 reads CASSEALYGYTF. The CDR3 coding sequence is TGTGCCAGCAGCGAAGCCTTATATGGCTACACCTTC. Together with reference TRBV14 and TRBJ1-2, the CDR3 gives the full variable domain: EAGVTQFPSHSVIEKGQTVTLRCDPISGHDNLYWYRRVMGKEIKFLLHFVKESKQDESGMPNNRFLAERTGGTYSTLKVQPAELEDSGVYFCASSEALYGYTFGSGTRLTVV.